One sample yielded the 29 T cell receptor beta chains listed below, sequenced in a study of T cells in Graves' hyperthyroidism and ophthalmopathy. Using RNA transcripts as the source, TCR beta CDR3 regions were amplified. An initial round of RT-PCR targeting the TCR CDR3 relied on the HTBI primer set. TCRdb re-called the multiplex PCR reads with MiXCR, one entry per CDR3 protein. The data show a few hundred thousand distinct CDR3 sequences, with 46% seen just once and 7.5% to 8.5% held by the top ten. Material for sequencing was peripheral blood or thyroid tissue (not recorded which). These receptors all come from a woman under 30 with Graves' hyperthyroidism.

The V gene is TRBV29-1, the J gene TRBJ2-7, with D possibly being TRBD1 (6 bases). Trimming shortened V by 8 bases and J by 2 bases, and 16 bases separated the two germline ends. The CDR3 has 13 amino acids. Germline-derived CDR1 and CDR2 are SQVTM and ANQGSEA. CDR3 in DNA: TGCAGCTTTGGGGACACCGAAACCTACGAGCAGTACTTC. Translating it yields CSFGDTETYEQYF.

This clonotype was detected once. The chain uses TRBV5-1 and TRBJ1-4, with D possibly TRBD1 on 5 matching bases. The germline gives CDR1 SGHRS, CDR2 YFSETQ. V was shortened by 2 bases and J by 7 bases, with 15 bases between the two germline ends. The CDR3 contains 15 residues. This CDR3 is CASSLQGAGREKLFF. The CDR3 region has the DNA TGCGCCAGCAGCTTACAAGGGGCAGGCCGTGAAAAACTGTTTTTT.

This clonotype occurred many times. The chain combines TRBV4-3 with TRBJ2-7, with 9 bases aligning to TRBD2. CDR3 length: 15 amino acids. Germline lookup yields CDR1 LGHNA and CDR2 YSLEER. The trim removed 3 bases at V and 2 bases at J, leaving 5 bases unmatched. CDR3 sequence (DNA): TGCGCCAGCAGCCACGGGCGGGAGGGCCCCTACGAGCAGTACTTC. It specifies CASSHGREGPYEQYF.

The chain combines TRBV7-2 with TRBJ2-7, with 11 bases identical to TRBD1. The CDR3 spans 15 residues. J was trimmed by 3 bases and V by 4 bases; bases with no gene match: 5. Germline CDR1 and CDR2: SGHTA and FQGNSA. In nucleotides, the CDR3 is TGTGCCAGCAGCTCGTCCGGGACAGGGGGCTACGAGCAGTACTTC. It specifies CASSSSGTGGYEQYF.

This clonotype came up many times. The rearrangement uses TRBV4-2 and TRBJ1-4; D remains unclear. The CDR3 is 15 amino acids. V shed 1 base and J shed 6 bases, with 12 bases lying between them. The germline V gene has CDR1 LGHNA and CDR2 YNFKEQ. CDR3 nucleotide sequence: TGTGCCAGCAGCCAAGCGGCCCTCGCAGATGAAAAACTGTTTTTT. Translation gives CASSQAALADEKLFF.

This clonotype was seen ten or more times. The chain uses TRBV4-1 and TRBJ1-2; D perhaps matches TRBD1 (6 bases). The CDR3 covers 15 residues. With 0 bases removed from V and 1 base from J, the gap between germline ends came to 9 bases. Germline loops: CDR1 MGHRA, CDR2 YSYEKL. The CDR3 protein is CASSQEGTHNYGYTF. CDR3 coding DNA: TGCGCCAGCAGCCAAGAAGGGACACATAACTATGGCTACACCTTC.

This clonotype was counted a single time. The chain links TRBV7-3 to TRBJ1-2; 9 bases agree with TRBD1. Germline CDR1 SGHTA, CDR2 FQGTGA. J was trimmed by 8 bases and V by 4 bases; bases with no gene match: 17. The CDR3 is 17 amino acids. In DNA, the CDR3 is TGTGCCAGCAGCTCTTCCGGGACAGGGCTGTCTACTCGGGGCTACACCTTC. It yields the protein CASSSSGTGLSTRGYTF. The full variable domain, with the rest looked up from reference TRBV7-3 and TRBJ1-2, is GAGVSQTPSNKVTEKGKYVELRCDPISGHTALYWYRQSLGQGPEFLIYFQGTGAADDSGLPNDRFFAVRPEGSVSTLKIQRTERGDSAVYLCASSSSGTGLSTRGYTFGSGTRLTVV.

This clonotype was picked up many times. This sequence joins TRBV7-6 and TRBJ1-1, with D unresolved. V was pared by 2 bases and J by 4 bases, with 11 bases between. Germline assignment: CDR1 SGHVS and CDR2 FNYEAQ. The CDR3 extends over 14 amino acids. CDR3 loop: CASSLKDSVTEAFF. CDR3 in DNA: TGTGCCAGCAGCTTAAAGGATTCGGTCACTGAAGCTTTCTTT. Drawing the rest from reference TRBV7-6 and TRBJ1-1, the complete variable domain is GAGVSQSPRYKVTKRGQDVALRCDPISGHVSLYWYRQALGQGPEFLTYFNYEAQQDKSGLPNDRFSAERPEGSISTLTIQRTEQRDSAMYRCASSLKDSVTEAFFGQGTRLTVV.

The chain carries TRBV29-1 and TRBJ1-2; D may be TRBD1 (5 bases). The CDR3 loop spans 12 amino acids. Trimming removed 7 bases at V and 3 bases at J, with 12 bases between. Germline CDR1 SQVTM, CDR2 ANQGSEA. The CDR3 coding sequence is TGCAGCGGCAAGACAGACGACTATGGCTACACCTTC. Residues: CSGKTDDYGYTF.

The rearrangement uses TRBV20-1 and TRBJ1-6; TRBD1 agrees at 10 bases. V shed 6 bases, J shed 8 bases, and the junction held 13 bases outside the gene matches. The CDR3 is made up of 16 amino acids. The germline CDR1 and CDR2 sequences are DFQATT and SNEGSKA (reference sequence). The CDR3, as DNA: TGCAGTGCCCATGGACTAGGGACAGGGGAGGATTCACCCCTCCACTTT. This translates into CSAHGLGTGEDSPLHF.

This clonotype has only a few counts. The V call is TRBV20-1, the J call TRBJ2-2; 14 nucleotides match TRBD2. The CDR3 totals 18 residues. The germline gives CDR1 DFQATT, CDR2 SNEGSKA (reference sequence). Trimming cost V 2 bases and J 0 bases; bases outside gene matches: 5. The CDR3 DNA reads TGCAGTGCTAGAAAGGGACTAGCGGGAGCCACGAACACCGGGGAGCTGTTTTTT. Encoded protein: CSARKGLAGATNTGELFF.

J is TRBJ1-2 and V is TRBV20-1; weak D call: TRBD1 (5 bases). Germline loops: CDR1 DFQATT, CDR2 SNEGSKA (reference sequence). This CDR3 is 13 amino acids long. V was trimmed by 4 bases and J by 5 bases, leaving 14 bases between them. CDR3 loop: CSATIDRGYGYTF. For the CDR3, the DNA is TGCAGTGCTACTATCGATCGGGGGTATGGCTACACCTTC.

This clonotype was seen a single time. This chain joins TRBV7-4 and TRBJ2-7; D may match TRBD1 or TRBD2 (5 bases each). CDR1 SGHVT and CDR2 SQSDAQ come from the germline V gene. Trimming stripped 7 bases from V and 12 bases from J, with 13 bases between. The CDR3 is made up of 10 amino acids. The CDR3 DNA is TGTGCCAGCAACCTCGAGGGGTGGTACTTC. Its translation: CASNLEGWYF.

This clonotype occurred many times. The chain combines TRBV10-2 with TRBJ1-3; D unclear. The V and J ends lost 4 bases and 0 bases respectively, with 7 bases between them. Germline CDR1 and CDR2: WSHSY and SAAADI. This CDR3 is 14 amino acids long. CDR3 coding DNA: TGCGCCAGCAGTGTCCCCGGCTCTGGAAACACCATATATTTT. This translates into CASSVPGSGNTIYF.

The CDR3 here is CSATGAISVPYNEQFF. CDR3 bases: TGCAGCGCGACAGGGGCCATATCAGTACCGTACAATGAGCAGTTCTTC. V is TRBV29-1 and J is TRBJ2-1, with 8 bases matching TRBD1. The length of the CDR3 is 16 residues. The germline V gene has CDR1 SQVTM and CDR2 ANQGSEA. With 7 bases clipped from V and 4 bases from J, the junction kept 15 bases outside the gene matches.

With regard to this clonotype: The junction shows a germline mismatch at one end, possibly a read error. The DNA of the CDR3 is TGCGCCAGCAGCCAAGGGGCAGGGCTCATAGGAGGCTACACCTTC. Translated, it gives CASSQGAGLIGGYTF. This chain links TRBV7-3 with TRBJ1-2; D is perhaps TRBD1 (5 bases). Germline assignment: CDR1 SGHTA and CDR2 FQGTGA. CDR3 length equals 15 residues.

The V call is TRBV20-1, the J call TRBJ1-1; 9 positions agree with TRBD1. J was trimmed by 5 bases and V by 0 bases; bases with no gene match: 4. Germline V gene data show CDR1 as DFQATT and CDR2 as SNEGSKA (reference sequence). CDR3 length: 14 residues. The CDR3 bases are TGCAGTGCTAGAGAACAGGGGGCTAGAACTGAAGCTTTCTTT. It codes for CSAREQGARTEAFF.

The V and J genes are TRBV7-2 and TRBJ2-3, with 9 nucleotides matching TRBD2. The V and J ends lost 0 bases and 6 bases, in that order; junction bases with no gene match: 7. The germline V gene encodes CDR1 SGHTA and CDR2 FQGNSA. The CDR3 consists of 16 residues. CDR3 sequence: CASSLALGLAGDTQYF. The CDR3, as DNA: TGTGCCAGCAGCTTAGCGCTTGGTCTAGCGGGGGATACGCAGTATTTT.

This clonotype was found many times. The chain is built from TRBV5-1 and TRBJ2-2, with D possibly called TRBD1 or TRBD2 (5 bases each). The CDR3 loop spans 14 amino acids. V lost 4 bases, J lost 5 bases, and 12 bases lay in between. Germline CDR1 and CDR2: SGHRS and YFSETQ. CDR3 coding DNA: TGCGCCAGCAGCCCCAGGTGGGGGACCGGGGAGCTGTTTTTT. It translates to CASSPRWGTGELFF.

The sample holds many counts of this clonotype. The chain couples TRBV24-1 to TRBJ2-2; D ambiguous. V was shortened by 2 bases and J by 7 bases, with 7 bases between the two germline ends. This CDR3 has 13 residues. Germline values: CDR1 KGHDR, CDR2 SFDVKD. CDR3 loop: CATSDSVFGELFF. In nucleotides, the CDR3 is TGTGCCACCAGTGATTCAGTATTCGGGGAGCTGTTTTTT.

The sample holds many counts of this clonotype. The V and J genes are TRBV5-1 and TRBJ1-5; no clear D gene. This CDR3 comprises 15 residues. Germline loops: CDR1 SGHRS, CDR2 YFSETQ. Trimming removed 4 bases at V and 2 bases at J, with 13 bases between. CDR3 sequence (DNA): TGCGCCAGCAGCATAGCAGGAGAGGGCAATCAGCCCCAGCATTTT. Protein product: CASSIAGEGNQPQHF.

The sample holds many counts of this clonotype. The chain joins TRBV15 to TRBJ2-5; 10 nucleotides match TRBD2. The CDR3 consists of 14 residues. CDR1 LNHNV and CDR2 YYDKDF come from the germline V gene (reference sequence). V shed 4 bases and J 5 bases; nucleotides not matched to a gene: 4. The CDR3 region is CATSITSGIETQYF. Here the CDR3 DNA reads TGTGCCACCAGCATAACTAGCGGGATTGAGACCCAGTACTTC. Drawing the rest from reference TRBV15 and TRBJ2-5, the complete variable domain is DAMVIQNPRYQVTQFGKPVTLSCSQTLNHNVMYWYQQKSSQAPKLLFHYYDKDFNNEADTPDNFQSRRPNTSFCFLDIRSPGLGDTAMYLCATSITSGIETQYFGPGTRLLVL.

In its sample, this clonotype was seen a few times. At one end, the junction sequence differs from germline, possibly due to a read error. Written as DNA, the CDR3 is TGTGCCAGCAGTGAGGGACTAGCGGGATCAAGTAAATTC. Protein product: CASSEGLAGSSKF. J is TRBJ2-5 and V is TRBV6-1, with 13 bases matching TRBD2. This CDR3 region has 13 residues. CDR1 is MNHNS and CDR2 is SASEGT in the germline V gene.

The chain combines TRBV20-1 with TRBJ2-7, with 7 bases identical to TRBD2. Germline V CDR1 and CDR2: DFQATT, SNEGSKA (reference sequence). V gave up 2 bases and J gave up 0 bases; unmatched junction bases: 7. The CDR3 spans 15 residues. The CDR3 loop reads CSARLAVRCSYEQYF. The CDR3 nucleotides read TGCAGTGCTAGACTAGCGGTGCGATGCTCCTACGAGCAGTACTTC.

The gene calls are TRBV7-9 and TRBJ2-7; the D gene is possibly TRBD2 (5 bases). The CDR3 runs to 13 residues. CDR1 and CDR2 from the germline V gene are SEHNR and FQNEAQ (reference sequence). As DNA, the CDR3 is TGTGCTAGGCTTCCGAGGGCCACCTACGAGCAGTACTTC. Its translation: CARLPRATYEQYF.

This clonotype was seen repeatedly, ten times or more. The CDR3 nucleotides read TGTGCCAGCAGCCAAAGGGGACAGGGGGCCTACGAGCAGTACTTC. Translated: CASSQRGQGAYEQYF. The V gene is TRBV4-2, the J gene TRBJ2-7, with TRBD1 matching over 11 bases. V shed 2 bases and J 2 bases; nucleotides not matched to a gene: 2. CDR1 and CDR2 (germline): LGHNA, YNFKEQ. The CDR3 has 15 amino acids.

A word on this clonotype: This may be a read error, as it is one base from a much larger clone. The chain recombines TRBV10-3 with TRBJ2-3; 8 bases agree with TRBD2. The CDR3 has 14 amino acids. Looked up from germline, CDR1 is ENHRY and CDR2 is SYGVKD. Unmatched junction bases numbered 10, after V lost 8 bases and J lost 6 bases. Written as DNA, the CDR3 is TGTGCCATCCTTAGCGGGACCAGATTCGATACGCAGTATTTT. Amino acid sequence: CAILSGTRFDTQYF.

This clonotype has at least ten counts. The chain uses TRBV7-8 and TRBJ2-7, with 7 positions matching TRBD1. CDR1 and CDR2 from the germline V gene are SGHVS and FQNEAQ. With 5 bases clipped from V and 2 bases from J, the junction kept 15 bases outside the gene matches. This CDR3 is 17 amino acids long. CDR3: CASSPRGSSTYPYEQYF. DNA for the CDR3: TGTGCCAGCAGCCCCAGGGGGAGTAGCACTTATCCCTACGAGCAGTACTTC.

This rearrangement joins TRBV24-1 to TRBJ2-7, with D uncertain. CDR3 size: 12 residues. Germline values: CDR1 KGHDR, CDR2 SFDVKD. The ends were cut back, 7 bases at V and 1 base at J, with 7 bases in the middle. CDR3 in amino acids: CATRDGSYEQYF. DNA for the CDR3: TGTGCCACCAGAGATGGATCCTACGAGCAGTACTTC.